This T cell receptor beta chain was obtained from a study of blood T cells in healthy people across ages. Study results and caveats: More naive CD4+ cells and higher diversity were found in long-lived than in aged donors. Leaving the PBMCs unsorted stopped any conclusive comparison of naive versus antigen-experienced cells.

Sample-barcoded 5' priming and a J-beta primer mix drove a second PCR of about 6 to 11 cycles. Through a template-switch adaptor with 12 random nucleotides, each cDNA molecule received a tag. TCRdb processed the 5' RACE reads anew with MiXCR; each CDR3 protein has one entry. The sample lists over 950,000 distinct CDR3 sequences; roughly two fifths were seen once. For every donor, a draw yielded around 9.4 milliliters of peripheral blood. With 2 bases removed from V and 6 bases from J, the gap between germline ends came to 22 bases. CDR3 size: 17 residues. CDR1 is SGHTA and CDR2 is FQGTGA in the germline V gene. With regard to this clonotype: As yet, its antigen is unknown.

This receptor was identified in a man aged 18 to 29 in good health. The V gene is TRBV7-3, the J gene TRBJ1-1; D may be TRBD1 (5 bases). The specimen sequenced was blood. CDR3 in amino acids: CASSLLKSGTLGSEAFF. Written as DNA, the CDR3 is TGTGCCAGCAGCTTACTGAAGTCCGGGACCTTGGGCTCTGAAGCTTTCTTT.